This TCR beta chain was sequenced in a study of blood T cell repertoires in COVID-19. Study-level background: The study drew acute and convalescent COVID-19 samples from the United States, Italy and Spain. Nucleic acid was either cDNA or gDNA, and it came from T cells, B-cell-depleted T cells, or PBMCs.

Patients of the Seattle cohort, enrolled during active infection, were followed longitudinally. The CDR3 runs 16 residues. Unmatched junction bases numbered 10, after V lost 4 bases and J lost 3 bases. Germline values: CDR1 SGHTA, CDR2 FQGNSA. Original handling: Reference gene primer amplification in the assay estimated nucleated cell counts. TCRdb keeps only in-frame clones here, not all; method: immunoSEQ multiplex PCR. That table is the source of V, J and clone size, and D and trimming were worked out from the DNA. In the table there are some 390,000 clones, 89% of which are singletons. The sequencing input was peripheral blood. The TCR sequence derives from a woman between 40 and 55 years old with COVID-19, enrolled during active disease. J is TRBJ2-7 and V is TRBV7-2; 9 bases align to TRBD1. CDR3 bases: TGTGCCAGCAGCTCTCGGACAGACAGGGGGTACTACGAGCAGTACTTC. This gives the protein CASSSRTDRGYYEQYF.